This is a list of T cell receptor beta chains from one sample in a study of PD-1 blockade in classical Hodgkin lymphoma. Data came from immunoSEQ multiplex PCR; TCRdb stores just in-frame clones and leaves some out. The repertoire consists of about 25,000 clones, with 84% occurring once and the leading ten covering roughly 6%. Sequencing used peripheral blood mononuclear cells (PBMCs), obtained before the fourth cycle of nivolumab. These receptors were obtained from a human donor with classical Hodgkin lymphoma. Both conserved end residues are part of each CDR3. The D gene is left open where the match is weak. Size is stated for part of the rows, as once, few or many counts, or as a class when the clone is expanded.

CDR3 DNA | CDR3 protein | J gene | D gene | V gene | clone size
TGTGCCATCAGTGCTGCCACCGGGGAGCTGTTTTTT | CAISAATGELFF | TRBJ2-2 | - | TRBV10-3 | -
TGTGCCAGCAGTTTTGCCGGGACAGGGAAGACTGAAGCTTTCTTT | CASSFAGTGKTEAFF | TRBJ1-1 | TRBD1 | TRBV27 | -
TGTGCCAGCAGCCCGGGGGAACGGTATGAAAAACTGTTTTTT | CASSPGERYEKLFF | TRBJ1-4 | - | TRBV11-3 | -
TGTGCCAGCAGCCTTAGCGGCCCTCACAATGAGCAGTTCTTC | CASSLSGPHNEQFF | TRBJ2-1 | - | TRBV7-9 | few
TGTGCCAGCAGTCTCGGTGTTATAGGGAACACTGAAGCTTTCTTT | CASSLGVIGNTEAFF | TRBJ1-1 | - | TRBV28 | once
TGTGCCAGCAGCTTAATGTGGGCAGAGCAGTTCTTC | CASSLMWAEQFF | TRBJ2-1 | - | TRBV7-2 | once
TGCGCCAGCAGCTTGGACAGGAACACTGAAGCTTTCTTT | CASSLDRNTEAFF | TRBJ1-1 | - | TRBV5-1 | -
TGCGCCAGCATGGGTCACGGGGCGGATACGCAGTATTTT | CASMGHGADTQYF | TRBJ2-3 | - | TRBV4-1 | -
TGCGCCAGCAGCCCCCGGGACAGGGACTACGAGCAGTACTTC | CASSPRDRDYEQYF | TRBJ2-7 | TRBD1 | TRBV4-3 | -
TGCGCCAGCAGCCAAGATCCCATGGGAGACACTGAAGCTTTCTTT | CASSQDPMGDTEAFF | TRBJ1-1 | - | TRBV4-3 | -
TGTGCCACCTTCAGGGGTTCTGGGGCCAACGTCCTGACTTTC | CATFRGSGANVLTF | TRBJ2-6 | - | TRBV10-3 | -
TGTGCCAGCATTCGGGGGAATGAGCAGTTCTTC | CASIRGNEQFF | TRBJ2-1 | - | TRBV28 | -
TGTGCCAGCACCCCCGGACAGGGGGTCGAAGCTTTCTTT | CASTPGQGVEAFF | TRBJ1-1 | TRBD1 | TRBV2 | -
TGTGCCAGCACCCCGGGGGGGGGCTATGGCTACACCTTC | CASTPGGGYGYTF | TRBJ1-2 | - | TRBV6-5 | -
TGTGCCAGTAAAACAGGGTCGACCTCTGGAAACACCATATATTTT | CASKTGSTSGNTIYF | TRBJ1-3 | - | TRBV19 | -
TGTGCCAGCAGCGACTCCGGGACTCAGAACACCGGGGAGCTGTTTTTT | CASSDSGTQNTGELFF | TRBJ2-2 | - | TRBV9 | -
TGTGCCAGCAGCCCCACGGTGGCCTACAATGAGCAGTTCTTC | CASSPTVAYNEQFF | TRBJ2-1 | - | TRBV5-6 | -
TGTGCCAGCAGCCCCGGGATAAACACTGAAGCTTTCTTT | CASSPGINTEAFF | TRBJ1-1 | - | TRBV7-9 | once
TGTGCCAGCAGCTTAGATCGAGGGGGAGGGACTGAAGCTTTCTTT | CASSLDRGGGTEAFF | TRBJ1-1 | - | TRBV11-2 | -
TGTGCTAGTGGTTACAGGAGGTTTGGTACTGAAGCTTTCTTT | CASGYRRFGTEAFF | TRBJ1-1 | - | TRBV12-5 | -
TGTGCCTGGAGTGAGAGACAATTTACAGGCACAGATACGCAGTATTTT | CAWSERQFTGTDTQYF | TRBJ2-3 | - | TRBV30 | -
TGTGCCAGCAGCTCGAGGACCGGGACACCCTCCTACGAGCAGTACTTC | CASSSRTGTPSYEQYF | TRBJ2-7 | - | TRBV11-2 | -